This T cell receptor beta chain is drawn from a study of blood T cell repertoires in COVID-19. Study at large: Samples of COVID-19 (acute and convalescent) were obtained from the United States, Italy and Spain.

The CDR3 is 13 amino acids. Trimming cost V 3 bases and J 9 bases, with 12 bases left between them. As originally analysed: Amplification from reference gene primers served as the basis for estimated nucleated cell counts. Assay: immunoSEQ multiplex PCR; the TCRdb copy retains only in-frame clones and omits some. V and J calls and clone size follow that table, whereas D and trimming were derived from the DNA. The sample consists of under 350,000 clones, around 89% of them appearing once. This chain joins TRBV12-3 or TRBV12-4 and TRBJ1-5; D is unresolved. The receptor's source is a man between 35 and 55 years old with acute or convalescent COVID-19. Sequencing was carried out using peripheral blood. CDR3 sequence (DNA): TGTGCCAGCAGTTTGAACACCTTTGTGCCCCAGCATTTT. Amino acids: CASSLNTFVPQHF.